This T cell receptor beta chain was sequenced in a study of T cell changes during pregnancy in multiple sclerosis. TCRdb's copy holds only in-frame clones and misses some; the assay was immunoSEQ multiplex PCR. Here the sample spans tens of thousands of clones, roughly 90% being singletons. V lost 10 bases to trimming and J lost 6 bases; unmatched junction nucleotides: 7. Germline CDR1 and CDR2: SGDLS and YYNGEE. The CDR3 loop spans 13 amino acids. The chain couples TRBV9 to TRBJ1-6, with 7 nucleotides matching TRBD1. This clonotype was sampled from a female donor with multiple sclerosis, enrolled in a pregnancy study. The specimen was CD4+ T cells from peripheral blood mononuclear cells, collected after pregnancy. The DNA of the CDR3 is TGTGCCTCCCAGGGGGGAGGTAATTCACCCCTCCACTTT. Its translation is CASQGGGNSPLHF.